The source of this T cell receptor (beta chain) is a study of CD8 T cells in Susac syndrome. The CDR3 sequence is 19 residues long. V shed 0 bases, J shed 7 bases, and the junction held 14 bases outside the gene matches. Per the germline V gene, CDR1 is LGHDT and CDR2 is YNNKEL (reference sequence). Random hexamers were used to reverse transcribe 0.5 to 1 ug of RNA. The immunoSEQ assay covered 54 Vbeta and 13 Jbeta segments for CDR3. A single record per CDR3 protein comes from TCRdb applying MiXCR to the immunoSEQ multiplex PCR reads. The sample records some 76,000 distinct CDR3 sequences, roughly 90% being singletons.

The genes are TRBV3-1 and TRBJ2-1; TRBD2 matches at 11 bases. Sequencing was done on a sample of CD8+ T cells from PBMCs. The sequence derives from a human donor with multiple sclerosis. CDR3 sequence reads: CASSQEYTETSGTLNEQFF. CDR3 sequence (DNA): TGTGCCAGCAGCCAAGAATATACGGAGACTAGCGGGACGTTGAATGAGCAGTTCTTC.